This T cell receptor (beta chain) was sequenced during a study of Ad26.COV2.S vaccination and SARS-CoV-2 variants. Germline CDR1 reads SGHRS; CDR2 reads YFSETQ. Trimming left V 2 bases short and J 6 bases short, with 12 bases between. The CDR3 sequence is 15 residues long. The assay was immunoSEQ multiplex PCR, and TCRdb's table has in-frame clones only and misses some. This sample yields about 350,000 clones, of which 88% are seen a single time; approximately 5.9% belongs to the top ten. Treatment indicated: some 19 received Ad26.COV2.S at low or high dose, single or two shots; roughly five received placebo; per-sample allocation not given. On day 63 after the first injection, vaccine and placebo recipients gave samples. Donor was an adult aged 18-55 years in Boston.

Sequences were derived from peripheral blood, sampled in a trial of Ad26.COV2.S vaccine versus placebo. The J gene is TRBJ1-6, the V gene TRBV5-1; possibly TRBD1 for D (6 bases). This receptor was obtained from a person aged 18 to 65 who received the Ad26.COV2.S COVID-19 vaccine or a placebo. The CDR3 region is CASSLGGRGNSPLHF. The DNA of the CDR3 is TGCGCCAGCAGCTTAGGGGGTAGAGGTAATTCACCCCTCCACTTT.